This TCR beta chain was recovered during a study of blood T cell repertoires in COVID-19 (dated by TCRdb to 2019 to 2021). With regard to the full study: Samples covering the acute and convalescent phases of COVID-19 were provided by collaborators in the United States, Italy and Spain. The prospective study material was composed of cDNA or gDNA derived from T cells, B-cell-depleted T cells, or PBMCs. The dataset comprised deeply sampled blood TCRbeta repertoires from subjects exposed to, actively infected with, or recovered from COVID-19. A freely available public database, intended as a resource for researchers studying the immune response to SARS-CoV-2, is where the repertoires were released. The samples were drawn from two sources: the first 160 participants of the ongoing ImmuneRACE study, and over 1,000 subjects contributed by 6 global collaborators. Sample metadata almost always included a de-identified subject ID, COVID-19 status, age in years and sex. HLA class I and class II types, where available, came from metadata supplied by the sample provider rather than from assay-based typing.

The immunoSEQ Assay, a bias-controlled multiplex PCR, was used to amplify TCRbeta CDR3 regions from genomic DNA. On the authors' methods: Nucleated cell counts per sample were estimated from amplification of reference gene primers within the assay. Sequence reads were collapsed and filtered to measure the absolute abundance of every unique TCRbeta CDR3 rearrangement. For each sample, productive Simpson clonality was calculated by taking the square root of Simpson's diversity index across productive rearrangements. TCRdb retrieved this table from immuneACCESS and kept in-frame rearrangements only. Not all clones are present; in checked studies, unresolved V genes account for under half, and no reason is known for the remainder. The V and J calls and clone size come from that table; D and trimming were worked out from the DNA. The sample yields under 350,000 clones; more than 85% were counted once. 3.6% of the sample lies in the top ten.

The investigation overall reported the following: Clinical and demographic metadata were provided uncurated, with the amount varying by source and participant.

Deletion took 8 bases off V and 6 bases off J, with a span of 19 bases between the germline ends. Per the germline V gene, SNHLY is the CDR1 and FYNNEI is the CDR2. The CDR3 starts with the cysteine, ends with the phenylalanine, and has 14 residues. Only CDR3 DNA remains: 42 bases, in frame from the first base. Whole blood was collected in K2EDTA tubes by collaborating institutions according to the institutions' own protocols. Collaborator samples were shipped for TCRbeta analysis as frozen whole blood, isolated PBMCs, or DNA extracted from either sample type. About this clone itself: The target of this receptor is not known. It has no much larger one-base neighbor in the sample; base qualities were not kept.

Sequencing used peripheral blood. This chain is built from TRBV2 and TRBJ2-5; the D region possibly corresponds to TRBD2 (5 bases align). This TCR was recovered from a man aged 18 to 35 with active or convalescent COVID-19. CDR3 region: CASPRPGRGQTQYF. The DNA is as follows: TGTGCCAGCCCCAGGCCCGGGCGCGGGCAGACCCAGTACTTC.